The 20 T cell receptor beta chains below all came from one sample that was sequenced in a study of OX40 agonist ivuxolimab in advanced cancers. Generated by immunoSEQ multiplex PCR, the TCRdb table keeps only in-frame clones and is missing some. The data hold 25,000 to 35,000 clones, with approximately 91% observed a single time. The sequenced sample was CD4+ or CD8+ T cells sorted from blood, obtained in a trial of the OX40 agonist ivuxolimab. Receptors were obtained from an adult with an advanced solid tumor such as melanoma, head and neck, liver or kidney cancer.

The CDR3, as DNA: TGTGCCAGCTCCCTGGCAGGGGGACCCTACGAGCAGTACTTC. Protein product: CASSLAGGPYEQYF. The chain couples TRBV19 to TRBJ2-7, with TRBD1 identical over 7 bases. The CDR3 totals 14 residues. J was trimmed by 2 bases and V by 9 bases; bases with no gene match: 10. CDR1 is LNHDA, CDR2 SQIVND, per germline (reference sequence). Full variable domain (missing parts from reference TRBV19 and TRBJ2-7): DGGITQSPKYLFRKEGQNVTLSCEQNLNHDAMYWYRQDPGQGLRLIYYSQIVNDFQKGDIAEGYSVSREKKESFPLTVTSAQKNPTAFYLCASSLAGGPYEQYFGPGTRLTVT.

The chain carries TRBV28 and TRBJ1-2; D might be TRBD1 (6 bases). V lost 2 bases, J lost 5 bases, and 12 bases lay in between. The CDR3 loop spans 14 amino acids. From germline, CDR1 is MDHEN and CDR2 SYDVKM. The CDR3 nucleotides read TGTGCCAGCAGTTTACTCGGGGGCGGGTATGGCTACACCTTC. Translation: CASSLLGGGYGYTF.

The V and J genes are TRBV29-1 and TRBJ2-1; D not certain. This CDR3 is 11 amino acids long. The V end lost 7 bases, the J end lost 6 bases, and 10 bases lay between the germline ends. Germline CDR1 is SQVTM and CDR2 is ANQGSEA. The CDR3 reads CSAHRLNEQFF. Written as DNA, the CDR3 is TGCAGCGCCCATCGTCTCAATGAGCAGTTCTTC.

The chain is built from TRBV7-9 and TRBJ2-3; possible D gene TRBD1, 6 bases. The germline V and J ends were trimmed by 2 bases and 4 bases, with 7 bases remaining between them. The germline V gene encodes CDR1 SEHNR and CDR2 FQNEAQ (reference sequence). The length of the CDR3 is 13 residues. DNA of the CDR3: TGTGCCAGCAGCTTACAGGGGCCAGATACGCAGTATTTT. The encoded protein is CASSLQGPDTQYF.

The chain combines TRBV13 with TRBJ2-7, with 15 positions matching TRBD2. V gave up 1 base and J gave up 2 bases; unmatched junction bases: 6. CDR3 size: 18 residues. Germline V gene sequence: CDR1 PRHDT, CDR2 FYEKMQ (reference sequence). In DNA, the CDR3 is TGTGCCAGCAGCTTAGCCGGACTAGCGGGAGGGAACGCCTACGAGCAGTACTTC. Translating it yields CASSLAGLAGGNAYEQYF.

The chain uses TRBV9 and TRBJ2-2; no reliable D call. The CDR3 loop spans 13 amino acids. Germline V gene sequence: CDR1 SGDLS, CDR2 YYNGEE. With 3 bases removed from V and 0 bases from J, the gap between germline ends came to 3 bases. DNA for the CDR3: TGTGCCAGCAGCGCCCCGAACACCGGGGAGCTGTTTTTT. Its translation: CASSAPNTGELFF.

The V and J genes are TRBV4-1 and TRBJ2-2; TRBD1 agrees at 7 bases. V shed 4 bases, J shed 3 bases, and the junction held 2 bases outside the gene matches. CDR1 is MGHRA, CDR2 YSYEKL, per germline. The CDR3 is 14 amino acids. The CDR3 loop reads CASSPGQHTGELFF. The DNA for the CDR3 is TGCGCCAGCAGCCCGGGACAGCACACCGGGGAGCTGTTTTTT.

The chain employs TRBV27 and TRBJ1-4; 7 nucleotides align to TRBD1. The length of the CDR3 is 16 residues. In germline, CDR1 is MNHEY, CDR2 SMNVEV (reference sequence). Trimming at V came to 6 bases and at J to 3 bases, leaving 10 bases not matched to a gene. This CDR3 reads CASSHTGTAANEKLFF. The CDR3, as DNA: TGTGCCAGCAGCCATACGGGGACAGCGGCTAATGAAAAACTGTTTTTT.

This clone was counted between two and nine times. The V call is TRBV11-1, the J call TRBJ1-1, with D unresolved. This CDR3 region has 13 residues. Germline V gene data show CDR1 as SGHAT and CDR2 as FQDESV (reference sequence). Trimming took off 4 bases at V and 4 bases at J, with 10 bases between the two ends. CDR3 sequence (DNA): TGTGCCAGCAGCTACGGTCCTGGCACTGAAGCTTTCTTT. Its translation is CASSYGPGTEAFF.

This clone has a single count. The chain links TRBV4-3 to TRBJ2-2, with a weak D call TRBD1 (6 bases). The CDR3 is 14 amino acids. The germline V gene encodes CDR1 LGHNA and CDR2 YSLEER. V was pared by 3 bases and J by 5 bases, with 10 bases between. The CDR3 loop reads CASSQEQGTGELFF. In nucleotides, the CDR3 is TGCGCCAGCAGCCAGGAGCAGGGGACCGGGGAGCTGTTTTTT.

This clone was seen a single time. The CDR3 sequence: CASSFFGELFF. In DNA form, the CDR3 reads TGTGCCAGCAGTTTTTTCGGGGAGCTGTTTTTT. The chain carries TRBV27 and TRBJ2-2; D not certain. The CDR3 spans 11 residues. Germline V lookup: CDR1 MNHEY, CDR2 SMNVEV (reference sequence). Trimming removed 3 bases from V and 7 bases from J, with 3 bases in between.

The CDR3 region is CASRMDSRTDTQYF. DNA of the CDR3: TGTGCCAGCAGGATGGACAGCCGCACAGATACGCAGTATTTT. The chain links TRBV28 to TRBJ2-3; D is perhaps TRBD1 (6 bases). The CDR3 covers 14 residues. Germline values: CDR1 MDHEN, CDR2 SYDVKM. V was clipped by 6 bases and J by 1 base, with 11 bases between them.

This clone appeared a few times. This chain joins TRBV7-3 and TRBJ2-1, with TRBD2 matching 10 bases. CDR1 and CDR2 (germline): SGHTA, FQGTGA. The junction had 11 bases not matched to a gene; V was cut back by 2 bases and J by 10 bases. This CDR3 spans 16 amino acids. CDR3 bases: TGTGCCAGCAGCTTAGGGCTAGCGGGGGCGGTTGGGGAGCAGTTCTTC. Encoded protein: CASSLGLAGAVGEQFF.

This clone has only a few counts. The CDR3 loop is CASSPVDVYRTFF. DNA for the CDR3: TGTGCCAGCAGCCCAGTCGACGTTTACCGGACCTTTTTT. The V gene is TRBV7-9, the J gene TRBJ2-2; D remains unclear. Germline V gene lookup returns CDR1 SEHNR and CDR2 FQNEAQ (reference sequence). The V end was cut by 5 bases, the J end by 17 bases, with 21 bases between. The CDR3 spans 13 residues.

In DNA, the CDR3 is TGTGCCAGCAGCTCGCGGACTAGCCTCGGGGCCTCAGATACGCAGTATTTT. Translating it yields CASSSRTSLGASDTQYF. The chain carries TRBV9 and TRBJ2-3; 8 nucleotides match TRBD2. CDR1 is SGDLS, CDR2 YYNGEE, per germline. The junction had 14 bases not matched to a gene; V was cut back by 4 bases and J by 4 bases. This CDR3 comprises 17 residues. The full variable domain, completed using reference TRBV9 and TRBJ2-3, is DSGVTQTPKHLITATGQRVTLRCSPRSGDLSVYWYQQSLDQGLQFLIQYYNGEERAKGNILERFSAQQFPDLHSELNLSSLELGDSALYFCASSSRTSLGASDTQYFGPGTRLTVL.

The chain carries TRBV29-1 and TRBJ2-7; D not resolved. This CDR3 contains 13 residues. Per the germline V gene, CDR1 is SQVTM and CDR2 is ANQGSEA. V was cut by 5 bases and J by 3 bases, with 14 bases left in between. The CDR3, as DNA: TGCAGCGTTAGAAAAAACGCCGGCTACGAGCAGTACTTC. It codes for CSVRKNAGYEQYF.

J is TRBJ1-1 and V is TRBV5-1; no clear D. The CDR3 loop spans 13 amino acids. Germline V gives CDR1 SGHRS, CDR2 YFSETQ. Trimming took off 0 bases at V and 8 bases at J, with 11 bases between the two ends. The CDR3 reads CASSLDPPAEAFF. The CDR3 DNA is TGCGCCAGCAGCTTGGACCCCCCGGCCGAAGCTTTCTTT.

The V gene is TRBV19, the J gene TRBJ2-7; 8 nucleotides agree with TRBD1. The J segment lost 3 bases and the V segment lost 5 bases, leaving 9 bases of the junction unmatched. The CDR3 is 15 amino acids. CDR1 is LNHDA, CDR2 SQIVND, per germline (reference sequence). CDR3 sequence: CASSPAAGGFYEQYF. Here the CDR3 DNA reads TGTGCCAGTAGTCCCGCGGCAGGGGGCTTCTACGAGCAGTACTTC.

The chain uses TRBV19 and TRBJ1-5; D is uncertain. V dropped 3 bases and J dropped 0 bases, with 21 bases sitting between them. The CDR3 loop spans 19 amino acids. The germline CDR1 and CDR2 sequences are LNHDA and SQIVND (reference sequence). The CDR3 sequence: CASSINPRSRFHSNQPQHF. CDR3 coding DNA: TGTGCCAGTAGTATTAACCCCCGTTCGCGTTTCCATAGCAATCAGCCCCAGCATTTT.

This clone showed up just once. The chain has TRBV30 and TRBJ1-3, with D tentatively TRBD1 (5 bases). The CDR3 sequence is 14 residues long. Germline CDR1 is GTSNPN and CDR2 is SVGIG (reference sequence). Trimming stripped 1 base from V and 0 bases from J, with 7 bases between. The CDR3 protein is CAWSEGVSGNTIYF. In DNA, the CDR3 is TGTGCCTGGAGTGAAGGGGTCTCTGGAAACACCATATATTTT.